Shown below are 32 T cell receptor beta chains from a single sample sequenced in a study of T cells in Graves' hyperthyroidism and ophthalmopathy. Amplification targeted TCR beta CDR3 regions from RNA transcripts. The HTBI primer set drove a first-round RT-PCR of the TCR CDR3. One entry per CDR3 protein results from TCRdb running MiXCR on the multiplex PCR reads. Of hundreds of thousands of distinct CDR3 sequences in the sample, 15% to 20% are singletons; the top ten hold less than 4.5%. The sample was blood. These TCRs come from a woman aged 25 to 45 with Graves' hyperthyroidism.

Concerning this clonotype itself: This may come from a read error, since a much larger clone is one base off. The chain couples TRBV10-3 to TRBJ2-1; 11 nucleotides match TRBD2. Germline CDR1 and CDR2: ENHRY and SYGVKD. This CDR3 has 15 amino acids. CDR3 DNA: TGTGCCTTCAGTGATAAGGGACTAGCGGACAATGAGCAGTTCTTC. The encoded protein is CAFSDKGLADNEQFF.

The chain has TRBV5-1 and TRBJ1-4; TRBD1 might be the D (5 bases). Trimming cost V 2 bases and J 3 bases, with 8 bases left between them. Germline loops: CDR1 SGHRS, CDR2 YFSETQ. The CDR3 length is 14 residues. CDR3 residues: CASSFRAANEKLFF. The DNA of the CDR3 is TGCGCCAGCAGCTTCAGGGCTGCTAATGAAAAACTGTTTTTT.

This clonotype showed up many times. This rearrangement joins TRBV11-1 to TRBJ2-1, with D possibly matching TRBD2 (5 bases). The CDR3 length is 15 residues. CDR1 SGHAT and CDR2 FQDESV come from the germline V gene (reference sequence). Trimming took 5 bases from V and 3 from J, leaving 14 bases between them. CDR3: CASSRPHGDYNEQFF. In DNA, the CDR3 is TGTGCCAGCAGCCGCCCCCACGGGGACTACAATGAGCAGTTCTTC.

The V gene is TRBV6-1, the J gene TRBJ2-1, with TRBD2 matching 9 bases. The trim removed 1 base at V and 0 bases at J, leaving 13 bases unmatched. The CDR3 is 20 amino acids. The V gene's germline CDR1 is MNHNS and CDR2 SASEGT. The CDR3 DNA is TGTGCCAGCAGTGAAGAGCCTCCGGGACTAGCAGGGGGCTCCTACAATGAGCAGTTCTTC. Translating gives CASSEEPPGLAGGSYNEQFF.

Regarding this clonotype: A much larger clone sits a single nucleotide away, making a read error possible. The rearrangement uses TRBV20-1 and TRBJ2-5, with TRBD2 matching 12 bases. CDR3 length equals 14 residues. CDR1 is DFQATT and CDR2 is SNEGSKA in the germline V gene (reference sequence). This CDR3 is CSAVRTSGIETRYF. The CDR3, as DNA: TGCAGTGCCGTACGGACTAGCGGGATTGAGACCCGGTACTTC.

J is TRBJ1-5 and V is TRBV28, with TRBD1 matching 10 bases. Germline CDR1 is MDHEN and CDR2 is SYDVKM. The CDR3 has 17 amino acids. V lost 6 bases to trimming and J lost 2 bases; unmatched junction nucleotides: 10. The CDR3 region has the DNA TGTGCCAGCAGCCACTTGACAGGGGGCGAAGGCAATCAGCCCCAGCATTTT. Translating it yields CASSHLTGGEGNQPQHF.

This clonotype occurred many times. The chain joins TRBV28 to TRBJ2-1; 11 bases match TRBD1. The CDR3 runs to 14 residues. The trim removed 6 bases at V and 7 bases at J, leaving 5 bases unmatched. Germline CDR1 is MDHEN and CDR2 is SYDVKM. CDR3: CASRGQGEGNEQFF. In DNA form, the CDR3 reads TGTGCCAGCAGGGGACAGGGGGAAGGTAATGAGCAGTTCTTC.

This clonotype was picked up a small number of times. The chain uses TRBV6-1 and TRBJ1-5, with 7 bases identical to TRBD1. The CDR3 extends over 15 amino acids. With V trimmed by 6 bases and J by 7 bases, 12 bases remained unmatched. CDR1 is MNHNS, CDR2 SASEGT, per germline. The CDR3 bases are TGTGCCAGCAGCAACGGACAGGCGGGGAGCCAGCCCCAGCATTTT. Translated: CASSNGQAGSQPQHF.

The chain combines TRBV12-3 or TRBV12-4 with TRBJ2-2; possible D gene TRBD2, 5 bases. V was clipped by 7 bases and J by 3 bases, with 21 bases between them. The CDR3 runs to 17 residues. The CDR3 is CASKNRGGAYYTGELFF. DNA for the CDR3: TGTGCCAGCAAAAATCGGGGTGGAGCATACTACACCGGGGAGCTGTTTTTT.

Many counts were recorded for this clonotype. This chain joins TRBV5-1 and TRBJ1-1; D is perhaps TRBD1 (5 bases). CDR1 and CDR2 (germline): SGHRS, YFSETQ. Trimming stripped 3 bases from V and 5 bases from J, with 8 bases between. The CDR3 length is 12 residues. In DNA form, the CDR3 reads TGCGCCAGCAGCTGGGGGGATACTGAAGCTTTCTTT. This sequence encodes CASSWGDTEAFF.

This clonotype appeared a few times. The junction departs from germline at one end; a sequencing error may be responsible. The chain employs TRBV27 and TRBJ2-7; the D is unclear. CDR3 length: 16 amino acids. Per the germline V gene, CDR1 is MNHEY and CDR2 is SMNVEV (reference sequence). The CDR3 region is CAGSLKFRQASYEQYF. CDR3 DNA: TGTGCCGGCAGTTTAAAATTTCGGCAGGCCTCCTACGAGCAGTACTTC.

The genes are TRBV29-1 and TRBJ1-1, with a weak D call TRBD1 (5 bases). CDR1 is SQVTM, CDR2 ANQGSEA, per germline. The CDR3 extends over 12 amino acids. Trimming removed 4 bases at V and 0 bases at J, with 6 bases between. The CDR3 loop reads CSVGQLNTEAFF. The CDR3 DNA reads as TGCAGCGTTGGACAGCTGAACACTGAAGCTTTCTTT.

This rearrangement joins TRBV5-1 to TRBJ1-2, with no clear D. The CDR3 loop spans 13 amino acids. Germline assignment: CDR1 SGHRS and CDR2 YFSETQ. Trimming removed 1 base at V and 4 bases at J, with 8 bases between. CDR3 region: CASSLSTAYGYTF. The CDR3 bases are TGCGCCAGCAGCTTGTCTACAGCCTATGGCTACACCTTC.

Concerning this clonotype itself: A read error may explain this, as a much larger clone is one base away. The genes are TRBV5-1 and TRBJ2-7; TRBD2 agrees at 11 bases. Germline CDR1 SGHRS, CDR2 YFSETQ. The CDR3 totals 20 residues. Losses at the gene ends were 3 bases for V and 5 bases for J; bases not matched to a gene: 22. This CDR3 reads CASSSTMARDLLAGVDEQYF. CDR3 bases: TGCGCCAGCAGCTCCACGATGGCGCGCGACCTACTAGCGGGAGTAGACGAGCAGTACTTC.

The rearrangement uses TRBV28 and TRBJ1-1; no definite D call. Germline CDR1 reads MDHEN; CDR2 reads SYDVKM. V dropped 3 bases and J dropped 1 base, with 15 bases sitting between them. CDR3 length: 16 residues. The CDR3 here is CASSFPPHLRNTEAFF. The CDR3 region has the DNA TGTGCCAGCAGTTTCCCCCCGCATTTACGGAACACTGAAGCTTTCTTT. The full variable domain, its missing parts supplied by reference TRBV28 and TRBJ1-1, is DVKVTQSSRYLVKRTGEKVFLECVQDMDHENMFWYRQDPGLGLRLIYFSYDVKMKEKGDIPEGYSVSREKKERFSLILESASTNQTSMYLCASSFPPHLRNTEAFFGQGTRLTVV.

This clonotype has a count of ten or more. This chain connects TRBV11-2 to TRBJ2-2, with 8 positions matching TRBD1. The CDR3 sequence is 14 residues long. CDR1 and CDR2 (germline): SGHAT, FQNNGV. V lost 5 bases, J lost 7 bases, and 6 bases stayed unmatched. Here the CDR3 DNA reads TGTGCCAGCAGCCCAACTACAGGGGGCGGGGAGCTGTTTTTT. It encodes CASSPTTGGGELFF. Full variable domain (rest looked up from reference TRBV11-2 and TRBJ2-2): EAGVAQSPRYKIIEKRQSVAFWCNPISGHATLYWYQQILGQGPKLLIQFQNNGVVDDSQLPKDRFSAERLKGVDSTLKIQPAKLEDSAVYLCASSPTTGGGELFFGEGSRLTVL.

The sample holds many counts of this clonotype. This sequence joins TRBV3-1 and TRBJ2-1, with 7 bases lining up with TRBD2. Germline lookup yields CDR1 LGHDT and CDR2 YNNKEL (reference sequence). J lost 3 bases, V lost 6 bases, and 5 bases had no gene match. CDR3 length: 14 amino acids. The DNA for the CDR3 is TGTGCCAGCAGATCTAGCGGAAGCTACAATGAGCAGTTCTTC. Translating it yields CASRSSGSYNEQFF.

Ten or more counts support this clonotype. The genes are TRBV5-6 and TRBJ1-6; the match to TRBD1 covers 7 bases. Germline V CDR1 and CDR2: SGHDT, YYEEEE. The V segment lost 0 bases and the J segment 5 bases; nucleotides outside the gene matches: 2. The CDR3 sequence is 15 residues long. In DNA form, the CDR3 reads TGTGCCAGCAGCTTGGCGACAGGGAATAATTCACCCCTCCACTTT. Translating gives CASSLATGNNSPLHF.

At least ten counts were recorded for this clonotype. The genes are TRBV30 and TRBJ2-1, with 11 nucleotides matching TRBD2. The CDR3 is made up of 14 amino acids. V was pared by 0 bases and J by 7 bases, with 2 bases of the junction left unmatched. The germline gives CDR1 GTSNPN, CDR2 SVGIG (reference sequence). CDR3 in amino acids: CAWSVLAGVNEQFF. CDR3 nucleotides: TGTGCCTGGAGTGTACTAGCGGGAGTAAATGAGCAGTTCTTC. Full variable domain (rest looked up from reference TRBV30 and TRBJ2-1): SQTIHQWPATLVQPVGSPLSLECTVEGTSNPNLYWYRQAAGRGLQLLFYSVGIGQISSEVPQNLSASRPQDRQFILSSKKLLLSDSGFYLCAWSVLAGVNEQFFGPGTRLTVL.

For the CDR3, the DNA is TGTGCCAGTAGTACTTTCGACAGGTCGAGCACTGAAGCTTTCTTT. Translation gives CASSTFDRSSTEAFF. This sequence joins TRBV19 and TRBJ1-1; maybe TRBD1 (6 bases). V lost 4 bases to trimming and J lost 4 bases, with 16 bases between them. Germline CDR1 reads LNHDA; CDR2 reads SQIVND (reference sequence). The CDR3 totals 15 residues.

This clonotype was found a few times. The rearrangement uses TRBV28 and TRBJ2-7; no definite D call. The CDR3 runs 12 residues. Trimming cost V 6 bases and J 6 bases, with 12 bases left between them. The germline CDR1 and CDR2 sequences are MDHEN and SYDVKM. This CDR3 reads CASRTAFVEQYF. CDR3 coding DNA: TGTGCCAGCAGAACAGCGTTTGTCGAGCAGTACTTC.

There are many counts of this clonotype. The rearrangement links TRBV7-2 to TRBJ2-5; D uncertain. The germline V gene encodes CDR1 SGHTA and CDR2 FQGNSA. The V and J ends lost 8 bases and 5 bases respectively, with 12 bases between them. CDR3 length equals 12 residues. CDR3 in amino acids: CASGDQAETQYF. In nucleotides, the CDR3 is TGTGCCAGCGGAGATCAAGCTGAGACCCAGTACTTC. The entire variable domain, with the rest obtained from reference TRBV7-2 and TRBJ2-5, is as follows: GAGVSQSPSNKVTEKGKDVELRCDPISGHTALYWYRQSLGQGLEFLIYFQGNSAPDKSGLPSDRFSAERTGGSVSTLTIQRTQQEDSAVYLCASGDQAETQYFGPGTRLLVL.

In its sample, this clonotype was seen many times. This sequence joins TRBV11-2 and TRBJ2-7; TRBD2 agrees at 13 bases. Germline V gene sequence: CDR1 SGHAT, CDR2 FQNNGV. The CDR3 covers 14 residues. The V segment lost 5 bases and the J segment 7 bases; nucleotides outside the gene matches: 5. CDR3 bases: TGTGCCAGCAGCCCCGGACTAGCGGGAGATGAGCAGTACTTC. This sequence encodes CASSPGLAGDEQYF.

The CDR3 spells CASSLPGTDQPQHF. The DNA of the CDR3 is TGTGCCAGCAGTTTACCTGGGACAGATCAGCCCCAGCATTTT. This chain joins TRBV27 and TRBJ1-5; 7 bases match TRBD1. J gave up 5 bases and V 2 bases, and 3 bases lay outside the gene matches. The V gene's germline CDR1 is MNHEY and CDR2 SMNVEV (reference sequence). This CDR3 has 14 amino acids.

Written as DNA, the CDR3 is TGCGCCAGCAGCCCCGGGCCTACGCAGTATTTT. This translates into CASSPGPTQYF. This rearrangement joins TRBV4-1 to TRBJ2-3; D gene ambiguous. The CDR3 extends over 11 amino acids. V was shortened by 4 bases and J by 8 bases, with 7 bases between the two germline ends. Germline V gives CDR1 MGHRA, CDR2 YSYEKL.

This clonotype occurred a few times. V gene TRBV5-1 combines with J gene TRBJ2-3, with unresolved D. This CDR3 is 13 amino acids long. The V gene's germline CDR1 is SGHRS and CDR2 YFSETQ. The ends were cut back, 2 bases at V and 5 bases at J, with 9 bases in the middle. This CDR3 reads CASSFNRGDTQYF. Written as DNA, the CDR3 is TGCGCCAGCAGCTTTAATCGAGGAGATACGCAGTATTTT.

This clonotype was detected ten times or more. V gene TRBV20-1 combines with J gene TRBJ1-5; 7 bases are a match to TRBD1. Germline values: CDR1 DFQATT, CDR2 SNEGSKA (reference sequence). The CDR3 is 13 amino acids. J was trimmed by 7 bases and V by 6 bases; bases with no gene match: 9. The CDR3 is CSAGTVYKQPQHF. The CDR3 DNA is TGCAGTGCAGGGACAGTGTATAAGCAGCCCCAGCATTTT.

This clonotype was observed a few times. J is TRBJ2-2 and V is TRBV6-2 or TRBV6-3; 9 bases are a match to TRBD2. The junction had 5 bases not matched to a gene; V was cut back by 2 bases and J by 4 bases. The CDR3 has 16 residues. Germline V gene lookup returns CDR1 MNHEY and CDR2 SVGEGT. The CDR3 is CASSYMRREGTGELFF. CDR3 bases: TGTGCCAGCAGTTACATGCGGCGGGAGGGCACCGGGGAGCTGTTTTTT.

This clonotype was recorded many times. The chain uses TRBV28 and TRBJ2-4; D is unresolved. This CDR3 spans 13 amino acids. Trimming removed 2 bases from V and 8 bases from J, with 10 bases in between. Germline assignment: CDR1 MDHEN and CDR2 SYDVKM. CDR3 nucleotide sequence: TGTGCCAGCAGTTTAATTAGAGAATACATTCAGTACTTC. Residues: CASSLIREYIQYF.

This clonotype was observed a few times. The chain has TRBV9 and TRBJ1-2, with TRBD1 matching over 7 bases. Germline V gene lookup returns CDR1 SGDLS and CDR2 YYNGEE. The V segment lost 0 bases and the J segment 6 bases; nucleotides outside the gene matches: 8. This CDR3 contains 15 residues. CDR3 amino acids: CASSVDRGEWDGYTF. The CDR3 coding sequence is TGTGCCAGCAGCGTAGACAGGGGAGAGTGGGATGGCTACACCTTC.

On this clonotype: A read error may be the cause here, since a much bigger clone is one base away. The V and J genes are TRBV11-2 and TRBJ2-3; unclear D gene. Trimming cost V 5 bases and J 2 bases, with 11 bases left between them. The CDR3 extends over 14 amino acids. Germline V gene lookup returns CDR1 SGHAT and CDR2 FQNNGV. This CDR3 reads CASSPGYTTDTQYF. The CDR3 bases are TGTGCCAGCAGCCCCGGGTACACCACAGATACGCAGTATTTT.

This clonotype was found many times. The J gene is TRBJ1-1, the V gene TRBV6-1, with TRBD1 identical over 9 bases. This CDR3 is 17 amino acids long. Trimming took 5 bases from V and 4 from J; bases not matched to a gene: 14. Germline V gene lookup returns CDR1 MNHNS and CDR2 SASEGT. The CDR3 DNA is TGTGCCAGCAGTTCACACAACAGGGGGCTGGGGAGCACTGAAGCTTTCTTT. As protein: CASSSHNRGLGSTEAFF.